This T cell receptor (beta chain) was captured by sequencing in a study of chemoradiotherapy in HPV16-positive cancers. Overall study context: Candidate HPV-specific T-cell clones and common TCR motifs came from functional assays in two HPV16-positive patients.

The protocol was immunoSEQ multiplex PCR, while the TCRdb copy is restricted to in-frame clones and leaves out a portion. This table holds tens of thousands of clones, roughly 90% found once. Germline CDR1 reads LNHDA; CDR2 reads SQIVND (reference sequence). The CDR3 spans 17 residues. V trimming: 2 bases; J trimming: 2 bases; junction bases outside the gene matches: 10. Over chemoradiotherapy, repertoires were sampled more than once. Source: blood, taken from a patient who underwent chemoradiotherapy. The chain uses TRBV19 and TRBJ2-5; 8 bases are a match to TRBD2. This clonotype was obtained from a human donor with HPV-associated anogenital cancer. The CDR3 is CASSITARAGAQETQYF. Written as DNA, the CDR3 is TGTGCCAGTAGTATAACCGCACGAGCGGGGGCTCAAGAGACCCAGTACTTC.